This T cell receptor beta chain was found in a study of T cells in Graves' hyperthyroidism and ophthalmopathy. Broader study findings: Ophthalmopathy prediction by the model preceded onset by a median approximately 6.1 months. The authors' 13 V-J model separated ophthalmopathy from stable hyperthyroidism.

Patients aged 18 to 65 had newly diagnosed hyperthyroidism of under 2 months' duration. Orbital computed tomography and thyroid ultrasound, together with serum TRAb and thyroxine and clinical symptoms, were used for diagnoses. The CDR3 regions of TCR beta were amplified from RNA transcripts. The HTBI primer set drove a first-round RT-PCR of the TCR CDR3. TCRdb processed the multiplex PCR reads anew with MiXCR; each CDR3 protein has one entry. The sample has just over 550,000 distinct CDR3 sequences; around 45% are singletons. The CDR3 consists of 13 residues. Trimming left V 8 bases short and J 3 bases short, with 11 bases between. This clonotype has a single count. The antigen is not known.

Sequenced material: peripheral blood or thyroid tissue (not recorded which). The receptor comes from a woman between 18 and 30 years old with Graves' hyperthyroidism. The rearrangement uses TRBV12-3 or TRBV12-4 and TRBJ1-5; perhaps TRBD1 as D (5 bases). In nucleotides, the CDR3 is TGTGCCAGCCGACAGATGATCAATCAGCCCCAGCATTTT. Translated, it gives CASRQMINQPQHF.